The present T cell receptor beta chain was sequenced within a study of cytomegalovirus exposure and HLA in healthy donors. Remarks on this clone: The antigen is not known.

Regarding the study as a whole: The authors enumerated some 160 TCR beta chains as linked to cytomegalovirus. Later analysis associated a missense DCLRE1C variant with TCR beta V- and J-gene trimming. Later, an analysis showed that TCR beta chains associated with HLA were more clonally expanded than others that were equally common.

The PCR employed 60 Vbeta primers together with 13 Jbeta primers. Generated by immunoSEQ multiplex PCR, the TCRdb table keeps only in-frame clones and is missing some. The sample consists of about 140,000 clones, roughly 77% of them appearing once. Input material: PBMCs. The sequence derives from a woman aged 25 to 45 in good health and CMV-seronegative.

In DNA form, the CDR3 reads TGTGCCAGCAGTGGCTCGAGGACTAGCGGGTTCTACGAGCAGTACTTC. Translating gives CASSGSRTSGFYEQYF. The chain has TRBV6-1 and TRBJ2-7, with 11 bases aligning to TRBD2. Per the germline V gene, CDR1 is MNHNS and CDR2 is SASEGT. V dropped 4 bases and J dropped 3; count of bases not matched to a gene: 8. The CDR3 runs to 16 residues.